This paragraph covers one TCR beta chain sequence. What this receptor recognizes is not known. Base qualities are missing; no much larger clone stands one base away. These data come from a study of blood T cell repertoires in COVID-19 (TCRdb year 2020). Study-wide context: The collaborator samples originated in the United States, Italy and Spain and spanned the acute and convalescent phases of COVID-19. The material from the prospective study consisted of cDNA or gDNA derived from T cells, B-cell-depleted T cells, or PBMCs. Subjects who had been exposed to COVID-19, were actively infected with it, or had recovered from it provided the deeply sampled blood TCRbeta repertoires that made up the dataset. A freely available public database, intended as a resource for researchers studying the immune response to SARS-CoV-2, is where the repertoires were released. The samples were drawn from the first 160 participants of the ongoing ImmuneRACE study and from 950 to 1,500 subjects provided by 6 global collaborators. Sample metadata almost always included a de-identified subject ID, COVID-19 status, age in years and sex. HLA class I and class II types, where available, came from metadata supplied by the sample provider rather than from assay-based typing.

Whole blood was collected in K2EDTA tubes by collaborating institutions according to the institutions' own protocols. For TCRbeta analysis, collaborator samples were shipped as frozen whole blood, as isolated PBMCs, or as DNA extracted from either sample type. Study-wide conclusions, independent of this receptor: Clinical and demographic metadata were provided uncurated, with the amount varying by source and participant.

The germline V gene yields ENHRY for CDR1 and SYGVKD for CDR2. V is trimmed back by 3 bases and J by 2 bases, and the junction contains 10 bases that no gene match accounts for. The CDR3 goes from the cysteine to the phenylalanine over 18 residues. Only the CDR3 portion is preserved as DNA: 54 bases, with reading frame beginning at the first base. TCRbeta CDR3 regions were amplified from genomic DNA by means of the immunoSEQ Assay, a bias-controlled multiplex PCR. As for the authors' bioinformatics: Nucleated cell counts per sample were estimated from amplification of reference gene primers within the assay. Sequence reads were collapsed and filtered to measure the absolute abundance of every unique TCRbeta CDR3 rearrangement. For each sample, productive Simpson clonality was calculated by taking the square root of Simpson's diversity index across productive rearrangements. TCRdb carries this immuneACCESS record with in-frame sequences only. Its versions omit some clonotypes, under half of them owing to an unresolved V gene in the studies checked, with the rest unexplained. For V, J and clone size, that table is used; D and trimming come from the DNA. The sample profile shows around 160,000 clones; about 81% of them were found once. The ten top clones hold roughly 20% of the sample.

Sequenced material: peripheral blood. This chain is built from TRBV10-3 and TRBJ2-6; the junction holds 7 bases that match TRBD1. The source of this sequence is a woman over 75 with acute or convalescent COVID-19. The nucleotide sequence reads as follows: TGTGCCATCAGTGAACCTCGCAGACAGGGAGCTGGGGCCAACGTCCTGACTTTC. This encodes CAISEPRRQGAGANVLTF.